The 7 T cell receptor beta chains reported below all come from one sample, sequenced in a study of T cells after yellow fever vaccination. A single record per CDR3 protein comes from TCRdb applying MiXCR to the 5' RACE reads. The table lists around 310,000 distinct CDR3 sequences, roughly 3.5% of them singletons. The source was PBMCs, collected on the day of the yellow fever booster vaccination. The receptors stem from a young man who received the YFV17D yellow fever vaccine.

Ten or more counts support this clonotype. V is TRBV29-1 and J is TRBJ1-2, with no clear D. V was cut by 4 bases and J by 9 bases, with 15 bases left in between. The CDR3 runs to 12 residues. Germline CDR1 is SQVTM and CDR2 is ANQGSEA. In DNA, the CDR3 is TGCAGCGTTGGCCTCGGAGGGCAGAGCTACACCTTC. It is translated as CSVGLGGQSYTF.

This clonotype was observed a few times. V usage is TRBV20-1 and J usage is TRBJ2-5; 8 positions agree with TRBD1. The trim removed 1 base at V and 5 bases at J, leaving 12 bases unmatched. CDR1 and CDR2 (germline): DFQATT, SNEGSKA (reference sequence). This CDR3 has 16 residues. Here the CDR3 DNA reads TGCAGTGCTAGAGGTCCATCACAGGGGGAATTCGAGACCCAGTACTTC. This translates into CSARGPSQGEFETQYF.

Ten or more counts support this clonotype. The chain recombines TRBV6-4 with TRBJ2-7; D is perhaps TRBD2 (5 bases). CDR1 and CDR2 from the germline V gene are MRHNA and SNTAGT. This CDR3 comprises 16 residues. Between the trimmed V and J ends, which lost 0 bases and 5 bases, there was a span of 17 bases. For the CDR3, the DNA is TGTGCCAGCAGTGACTCGAATACAGCGACTATCCACGAGCAGTACGTC. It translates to CASSDSNTATIHEQYV.

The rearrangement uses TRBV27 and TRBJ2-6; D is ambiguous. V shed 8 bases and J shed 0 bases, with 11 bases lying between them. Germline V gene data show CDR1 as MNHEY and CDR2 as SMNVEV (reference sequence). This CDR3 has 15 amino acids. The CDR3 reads CASSRGLSGANVLTF. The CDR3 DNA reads TGTGCCAGCTCCCGCGGTCTCTCTGGGGCCAACGTCCTGACTTTC.

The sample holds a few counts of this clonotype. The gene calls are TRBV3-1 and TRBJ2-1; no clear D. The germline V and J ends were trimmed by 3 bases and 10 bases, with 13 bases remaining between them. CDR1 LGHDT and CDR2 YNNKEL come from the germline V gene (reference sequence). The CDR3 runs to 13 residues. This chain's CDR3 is CASSHDRGSEQFF. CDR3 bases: TGTGCCAGCAGCCACGATAGAGGTAGCGAGCAGTTCTTC.

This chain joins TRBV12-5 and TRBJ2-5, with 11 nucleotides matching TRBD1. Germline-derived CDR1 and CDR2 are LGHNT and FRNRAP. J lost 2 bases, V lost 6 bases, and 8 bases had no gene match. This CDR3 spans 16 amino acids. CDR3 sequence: CASGYSGTGGQETQYF. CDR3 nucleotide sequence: TGTGCTAGTGGATATTCCGGGACAGGGGGGCAAGAGACCCAGTACTTC.

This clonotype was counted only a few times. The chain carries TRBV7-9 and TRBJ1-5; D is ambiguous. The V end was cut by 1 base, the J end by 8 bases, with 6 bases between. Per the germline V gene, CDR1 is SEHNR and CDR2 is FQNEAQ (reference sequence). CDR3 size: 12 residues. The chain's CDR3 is CASSLGGKPQHF. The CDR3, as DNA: TGTGCCAGCAGCTTAGGGGGAAAGCCCCAGCATTTT.